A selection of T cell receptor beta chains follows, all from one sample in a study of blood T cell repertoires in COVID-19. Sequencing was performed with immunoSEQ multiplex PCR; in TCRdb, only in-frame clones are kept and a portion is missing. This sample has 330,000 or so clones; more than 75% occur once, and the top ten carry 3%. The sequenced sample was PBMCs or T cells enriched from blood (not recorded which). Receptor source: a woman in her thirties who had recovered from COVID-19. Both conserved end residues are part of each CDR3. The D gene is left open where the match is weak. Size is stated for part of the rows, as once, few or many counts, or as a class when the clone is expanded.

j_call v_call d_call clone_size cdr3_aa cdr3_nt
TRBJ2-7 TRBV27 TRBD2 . CASSLLAGGYEQYF TGTGCCAGCAGTTTACTAGCGGGGGGTTACGAGCAGTACTTC
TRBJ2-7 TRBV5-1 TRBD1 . CASSSTGWEQYF TGCGCCAGCAGCTCGACAGGGTGGGAGCAGTACTTC
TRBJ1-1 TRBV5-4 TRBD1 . CASSFQGVNTEAFF TGTGCCAGCAGCTTCCAGGGGGTGAACACTGAAGCTTTCTTT
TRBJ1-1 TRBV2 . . CASNLTPTEAFF TGTGCCAGCAATCTCACACCTACTGAAGCTTTCTTT
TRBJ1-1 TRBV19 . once CASLNSMNTEAFF TGTGCCAGTTTGAACAGCATGAACACTGAAGCTTTCTTT
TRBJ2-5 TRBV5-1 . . CASSLARLARTQYF TGCGCCAGCAGCTTGGCCCGGCTAGCAAGGACCCAGTACTTC
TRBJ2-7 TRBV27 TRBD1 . CASASATGGYEQYF TGTGCCAGCGCTTCCGCGACAGGGGGCTACGAGCAGTACTTC
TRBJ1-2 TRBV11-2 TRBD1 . CAEGTANYGYTF TGTGCCGAGGGGACAGCCAACTATGGCTACACCTTC
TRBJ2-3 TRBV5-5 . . CASSQGTSTDTQYF TGTGCCAGCAGCCAGGGGACAAGCACAGATACGCAGTATTTT
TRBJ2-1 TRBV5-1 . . CASSLPLALDNEQFF TGCGCCAGCAGCTTGCCGCTAGCGCTCGACAATGAGCAGTTCTTC
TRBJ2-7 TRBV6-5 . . CASSRDSYEQYF TGTGCCAGCAGCAGAGACAGCTACGAGCAGTACTTC
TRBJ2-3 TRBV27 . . CASKEQGRTDTQYF TGTGCCAGCAAGGAACAGGGCCGCACAGATACGCAGTATTTT
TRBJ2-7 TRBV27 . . CASSNRDTAYEQYF TGTGCCAGCAGTAACCGGGACACTGCCTACGAGCAGTACTTC
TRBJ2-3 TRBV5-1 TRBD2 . CASSLGLAGTTDTQYF TGCGCCAGCAGCTTGGGGCTAGCGGGAACCACAGATACGCAGTATTTT
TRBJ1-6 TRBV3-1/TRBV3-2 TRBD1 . CASSHPGTGDSPLHF TGTGCCAGCAGCCACCCCGGGACAGGCGATTCACCCCTCCACTTT
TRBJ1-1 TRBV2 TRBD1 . CAGNRGGPDTEAFF TGTGCCGGCAACAGGGGGGGGCCGGACACTGAAGCTTTCTTT
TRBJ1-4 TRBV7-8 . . CASSLWGTGGNEKLFF TGTGCCAGCAGCTTATGGGGGACTGGGGGTAATGAAAAACTGTTTTTT
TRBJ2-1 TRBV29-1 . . CSVGSNIWTVDNEQFF TGCAGCGTTGGTTCCAACATCTGGACAGTAGACAATGAGCAGTTCTTC
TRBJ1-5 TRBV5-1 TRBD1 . CASSIGGGTGDQPQHF TGCGCCAGCAGCATAGGAGGGGGCACGGGCGATCAGCCCCAGCATTTT
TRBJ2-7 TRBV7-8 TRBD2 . CASSFGLAGVWYEQYF TGTGCCAGCAGCTTTGGACTAGCGGGAGTATGGTACGAGCAGTACTTC
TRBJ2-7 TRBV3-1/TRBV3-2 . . CASSPPSPHEQYF TGTGCCAGCAGCCCCCCAAGCCCCCACGAGCAGTACTTC
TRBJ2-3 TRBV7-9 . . CASSSGLASTDTQYF TGTGCCAGCAGCTCAGGACTCGCTAGCACAGATACGCAGTATTTT
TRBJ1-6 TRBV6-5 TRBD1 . CASSYDRGSSPLHF TGTGCCAGCAGTTACGACAGGGGGTCCTCACCCCTCCACTTT
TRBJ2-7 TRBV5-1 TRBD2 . CASSLALGGGLYF TGCGCCAGCAGCTTGGCCTTGGGCGGGGGTTTGTACTTC